Each of the 27 T cell receptor beta chains below was sequenced from the same sample in a study of T cells in Graves' hyperthyroidism and ophthalmopathy. TCR beta CDR3 region amplification was performed from RNA transcripts. HTBI primers were used for first-round RT-PCR of the TCR CDR3. TCRdb re-analysed the multiplex PCR reads in MiXCR, keeping a single row per CDR3 protein. Here the sample spans approximately 700,000 distinct CDR3 sequences, 40% to 55% being singletons. Sequenced: peripheral blood or thyroid tissue (not recorded which). The receptors stem from an adult man with Graves' disease, either hyperthyroidism or ophthalmopathy (not recorded which).

The rearrangement joins TRBV11-2 to TRBJ2-7, with 10 bases that match TRBD1. The CDR3 sequence is 14 residues long. V was clipped by 3 bases and J by 2 bases; unmatched bases: 1. Per the germline V gene, CDR1 is SGHAT and CDR2 is FQNNGV. The CDR3 nucleotides are TGTGCCAGCAGCTTGACAGGGGGCCCCTACGAGCAGTACTTC. This codes for CASSLTGGPYEQYF.

This clonotype was seen only a few times. The chain's CDR3 is CASSLGHSEQYF. The CDR3 nucleotides are TGTGCCAGCAGTTTAGGGCACTCCGAGCAGTACTTC. The chain employs TRBV12-3 or TRBV12-4 and TRBJ2-7; unclear D gene. The V and J ends lost 1 base and 6 bases respectively, with 7 bases between them. This CDR3 has 12 amino acids.

In this sample, this clonotype turned up once. V usage is TRBV6-1 and J usage is TRBJ2-7; D might be TRBD1 or TRBD2, each matching 5 bases. Looked up from germline, CDR1 is MNHNS and CDR2 is SASEGT. This CDR3 comprises 15 residues. Trimming removed 8 bases from V and 2 bases from J, with 19 bases in between. CDR3 bases: TGTGCCAGCTTGACGGGGCCGGCGGGTACCTACGAGCAGTACTTC. It codes for CASLTGPAGTYEQYF.

This chain connects TRBV5-1 to TRBJ1-2; possible D gene TRBD1, 5 bases. Germline V gene sequence: CDR1 SGHRS, CDR2 YFSETQ. Deletions cut 1 base from V and 2 bases from J, with 12 bases between. The CDR3 is 15 residues long. CDR3 in DNA: TGCGCCAGCAGCTTGCTGGCAGGGCCCAACTATGGCTACACCTTC. This sequence encodes CASSLLAGPNYGYTF.

This clonotype was counted only a few times. The chain combines TRBV29-1 with TRBJ1-4; 9 bases fit TRBD1. CDR3 length: 18 amino acids. J lost 0 bases, V lost 7 bases, and 15 bases had no gene match. The germline V gene has CDR1 SQVTM and CDR2 ANQGSEA. CDR3 nucleotide sequence: TGCAGCGCGACCCTTGGGACAGGGAGGTTTCCAACTAATGAAAAACTGTTTTTT. This translates into CSATLGTGRFPTNEKLFF.

This clonotype was seen repeatedly, ten times or more. The V gene is TRBV29-1, the J gene TRBJ1-2, with D maybe TRBD1 (5 bases). V was clipped by 4 bases and J by 6 bases, with 9 bases between them. This CDR3 contains 11 residues. From germline, CDR1 is SQVTM and CDR2 ANQGSEA. CDR3 sequence: CSVGGQDGYTF. In DNA form, the CDR3 reads TGCAGCGTTGGGGGCCAGGATGGCTACACCTTC.

V is TRBV20-1 and J is TRBJ2-7, with no clear D. The germline gives CDR1 DFQATT, CDR2 SNEGSKA (reference sequence). Trimming removed 1 base at V and 1 base at J, with 8 bases between. The CDR3 extends over 13 amino acids. Here the CDR3 reads CSARGPVSYEQYF. As DNA, the CDR3 is TGCAGTGCTAGAGGTCCGGTATCCTACGAGCAGTACTTC.

This chain joins TRBV20-1 and TRBJ1-1; a weak D match, TRBD1 (6 bases). CDR1 is DFQATT, CDR2 SNEGSKA, per germline (reference sequence). The CDR3 sequence is 12 residues long. V lost 6 bases, J lost 1 base, and 9 bases lay in between. The CDR3 nucleotides are TGCAGTGCCCCAGGGGAGAACACTGAAGCTTTCTTT. This sequence encodes CSAPGENTEAFF.

A note on this clonotype: A much larger clone sits a single nucleotide away, making a read error possible. The rearrangement links TRBV29-1 to TRBJ1-1, with D possibly matching TRBD1 (5 bases). Germline V gene data show CDR1 as SQVTM and CDR2 as ANQGSEA. The CDR3 spans 12 residues. The V gene lost 6 bases and the J gene lost 6 bases, with 14 bases spanning the gap. In DNA, the CDR3 is TGCAGCGTCGGGGACTTTTGGGCTGAAGCTTTCTTT. It yields the protein CSVGDFWAEAFF.

In this sample, this clonotype turned up a few times. This chain links TRBV12-3 or TRBV12-4 with TRBJ1-5; no clear D. V lost 4 bases to trimming and J lost 3 bases, with 10 bases between them. The CDR3 sequence is 14 residues long. DNA for the CDR3: TGTGCCAGCAGTTCGCTCCGGTCCAATCAGCCCCAGCATTTT. Translation: CASSSLRSNQPQHF.

This clonotype was counted between two and nine times. CDR3 loop: CASSLYPSTDSNQPQHF. DNA for the CDR3: TGTGCCAGCAGCTTGTACCCCTCGACGGATAGCAATCAGCCCCAGCATTTT. This rearrangement joins TRBV7-2 to TRBJ1-5; D ambiguous. Germline loops: CDR1 SGHTA, CDR2 FQGNSA. The CDR3 has 17 amino acids. Trimming removed 3 bases from V and 0 bases from J, with 15 bases in between.

This clonotype was found a few times. The chain is built from TRBV7-2 and TRBJ2-6, with D perhaps TRBD1 or TRBD2 (6 bases each). The germline V and J ends were trimmed by 3 bases and 0 bases, with 24 bases remaining between them. From germline, CDR1 is SGHTA and CDR2 FQGNSA. The CDR3 consists of 21 residues. The CDR3 nucleotides are TGTGCCAGCAGCTTCATTACAGGGAGGCTTGGTCACCTCTCTGGGGCCAACGTCCTGACTTTC. Protein sequence: CASSFITGRLGHLSGANVLTF.

This clonotype was detected many times. The chain carries TRBV2 and TRBJ2-7; D might be TRBD1 (6 bases). The CDR3 is 13 amino acids. Germline assignment: CDR1 SNHLY and CDR2 FYNNEI. Trimming removed 3 bases at V and 2 bases at J, with 8 bases between. The CDR3 here is CASSDYRAYEQYF. The CDR3 DNA reads TGTGCCAGCAGTGATTACAGGGCCTACGAGCAGTACTTC.

The chain carries TRBV12-3 or TRBV12-4 and TRBJ1-1; 10 bases line up with TRBD1. J was trimmed by 5 bases and V by 6 bases; bases with no gene match: 6. The CDR3 spans 14 residues. The CDR3 DNA follows: TGTGCCAGCAGACCGACAGGGGGCGAGACTGAAGCTTTCTTT. Translating gives CASRPTGGETEAFF.

This clonotype was observed many times. The chain employs TRBV5-1 and TRBJ1-5; 9 bases match TRBD1. The CDR3 length is 16 residues. J lost 5 bases, V lost 0 bases, and 6 bases had no gene match. Germline values: CDR1 SGHRS, CDR2 YFSETQ. The CDR3 loop is CASSLGGTGLDQPQHF. CDR3 coding DNA: TGCGCCAGCAGCTTGGGGGGGACAGGGCTCGATCAGCCCCAGCATTTT.

There are a few counts of this clonotype. The J gene is TRBJ1-5, the V gene TRBV10-3; 8 bases are shared with TRBD1. CDR3 length equals 14 residues. CDR1 is ENHRY and CDR2 is SYGVKD in the germline V gene. The J segment lost 3 bases and the V segment lost 8 bases, leaving 6 bases of the junction unmatched. The CDR3 nucleotides are TGTGCCATCTCAGACAGGGGAATCAATCAGCCCCAGCATTTT. Translated, it gives CAISDRGINQPQHF.

This clonotype showed up many times. This chain uses TRBV7-2 with TRBJ2-5, with unresolved D. The CDR3 has 14 residues. Trimming took off 1 base at V and 2 bases at J, with 8 bases between the two ends. Germline-derived CDR1 and CDR2 are SGHTA and FQGNSA. In DNA form, the CDR3 reads TGTGCCAGCAGCTTAGGTGGCCTACAAGAGACCCAGTACTTC. Amino acids: CASSLGGLQETQYF. Complete variable domain (other parts from reference TRBV7-2 and TRBJ2-5): GAGVSQSPSNKVTEKGKDVELRCDPISGHTALYWYRQSLGQGLEFLIYFQGNSAPDKSGLPSDRFSAERTGGSVSTLTIQRTQQEDSAVYLCASSLGGLQETQYFGPGTRLLVL.

The V and J genes are TRBV20-1 and TRBJ1-2; 7 nucleotides match TRBD1. The CDR3 covers 12 residues. Germline V CDR1 and CDR2: DFQATT, SNEGSKA (reference sequence). CDR3 sequence: CGGGQGDYGYTF. The CDR3 DNA reads as TGCGGGGGAGGTCAGGGGGACTATGGCTACACCTTC.

On this clonotype: A much larger clone differs by one base, so this may be a read error. The chain is built from TRBV7-9 and TRBJ2-7; no clear D. This CDR3 is built from 13 residues. The germline V gene has CDR1 SEHNR and CDR2 FQNEAQ (reference sequence). Trimming removed 7 bases at V and 3 bases at J, with 13 bases between. The CDR3 nucleotides are TGTGCCAGCACGGCAGCAAGCTTCTACGAGCAGTACTTC. This sequence encodes CASTAASFYEQYF. Full variable domain (remainder filled in from reference TRBV7-9 and TRBJ2-7): DTGVSQNPRHKITKRGQNVTFRCDPISEHNRLYWYRQTLGQGPEFLTYFQNEAQLEKSRLLSDRFSAERPKGSFSTLEIQRTEQGDSAMYLCASTAASFYEQYFGPGTRLTVT.

The chain combines TRBV6-4 with TRBJ1-1; maybe TRBD1 (6 bases). Trimming shortened V by 5 bases and J by 1 base, and 17 bases separated the two germline ends. Germline V gene lookup returns CDR1 MRHNA and CDR2 SNTAGT. The CDR3 covers 16 residues. The CDR3 loop is CASSTGTHGTNTEAFF. In nucleotides, the CDR3 is TGTGCCAGCAGTACCGGGACACACGGGACGAACACTGAAGCTTTCTTT.

Concerning this clonotype: A much larger clone differs from this one at a single base, so this may be a read error. The chain employs TRBV2 and TRBJ1-2; 10 bases line up with TRBD1. Trimming cost V 3 bases and J 10 bases; bases outside gene matches: 8. The CDR3 extends over 14 amino acids. Germline CDR1 SNHLY, CDR2 FYNNEI. CDR3 sequence (DNA): TGTGCCAGCAGTGATTCGGGACAGGGGCCGATCTACACCTTC. It translates to CASSDSGQGPIYTF. Supplemented by reference TRBV2 and TRBJ1-2, the full variable domain reads EPEVTQTPSHQVTQMGQEVILRCVPISNHLYFYWYRQILGQKVEFLVSFYNNEISEKSEIFDDQFSVERPDGSNFTLKIRSTKLEDSAMYFCASSDSGQGPIYTFGSGTRLTVV.

The sample holds a few counts of this clonotype. The chain carries TRBV6-5 and TRBJ1-1; D remains unclear. Germline loops: CDR1 MNHEY, CDR2 SVGAGI. The V gene lost 6 bases and the J gene lost 5 bases, with 16 bases spanning the gap. CDR3 length: 14 amino acids. For the CDR3, the DNA is TGTGCCAGCAGACTCCGGGCCAGTGGGACTGAAGCTTTCTTT. Translation gives CASRLRASGTEAFF.

The CDR3 coding sequence is TGTGCCAGCAGCGTAGATCAGGGGGCCACTGAAGCTTTCTTT. This encodes CASSVDQGATEAFF. The rearrangement joins TRBV9 to TRBJ1-1, with 8 positions matching TRBD1. The CDR3 spans 14 residues. Germline V gene sequence: CDR1 SGDLS, CDR2 YYNGEE. Unmatched junction bases numbered 2, after V lost 0 bases and J lost 4 bases. Together with reference TRBV9 and TRBJ1-1, the CDR3 gives the full variable domain: DSGVTQTPKHLITATGQRVTLRCSPRSGDLSVYWYQQSLDQGLQFLIQYYNGEERAKGNILERFSAQQFPDLHSELNLSSLELGDSALYFCASSVDQGATEAFFGQGTRLTVV.

This chain joins TRBV7-9 and TRBJ1-5, with TRBD1 as a possible D gene (5 bases). This CDR3 region has 13 residues. Germline V gene data show CDR1 as SEHNR and CDR2 as FQNEAQ (reference sequence). V was shortened by 1 base and J by 7 bases, with 8 bases between the two germline ends. CDR3 residues: CASSLEGEQPQHF. In DNA, the CDR3 is TGTGCCAGCAGCTTAGAAGGGGAACAGCCCCAGCATTTT.

Only a few counts were recorded for this clonotype. The rearrangement uses TRBV20-1 and TRBJ1-2; 9 bases fit TRBD1. J lost 6 bases, V lost 3 bases, and 5 bases had no gene match. The germline V gene has CDR1 DFQATT and CDR2 SNEGSKA (reference sequence). CDR3 length: 13 amino acids. CDR3 sequence reads: CSASEDRGNGYTF. In DNA form, the CDR3 reads TGCAGTGCTAGCGAGGACAGGGGTAATGGCTACACCTTC.

This clonotype has at least ten counts. This rearrangement joins TRBV19 to TRBJ1-5; tentatively, D is TRBD1 (6 bases). The length of the CDR3 is 13 residues. Trimming removed 5 bases at V and 7 bases at J, with 12 bases between. The V gene's germline CDR1 is LNHDA and CDR2 SQIVND (reference sequence). In DNA form, the CDR3 reads TGTGCCAGTAGTCGACAGGACAGACAGCCCCAGCATTTT. It codes for CASSRQDRQPQHF. Looking up the rest from reference TRBV19 and TRBJ1-5 gives the full variable domain: DGGITQSPKYLFRKEGQNVTLSCEQNLNHDAMYWYRQDPGQGLRLIYYSQIVNDFQKGDIAEGYSVSREKKESFPLTVTSAQKNPTAFYLCASSRQDRQPQHFGDGTRLSIL.

The chain has TRBV12-3 or TRBV12-4 and TRBJ2-2, with D tentatively TRBD1 (8 bases). The V end was cut by 6 bases, the J end by 6 bases, with 26 bases between. The CDR3 has 18 amino acids. CDR3 nucleotide sequence: TGTGCCAGCAGATCCTACATCCGGACAGGGAGGGGATCCGGGGAGCTGTTTTTT. Protein sequence: CASRSYIRTGRGSGELFF.